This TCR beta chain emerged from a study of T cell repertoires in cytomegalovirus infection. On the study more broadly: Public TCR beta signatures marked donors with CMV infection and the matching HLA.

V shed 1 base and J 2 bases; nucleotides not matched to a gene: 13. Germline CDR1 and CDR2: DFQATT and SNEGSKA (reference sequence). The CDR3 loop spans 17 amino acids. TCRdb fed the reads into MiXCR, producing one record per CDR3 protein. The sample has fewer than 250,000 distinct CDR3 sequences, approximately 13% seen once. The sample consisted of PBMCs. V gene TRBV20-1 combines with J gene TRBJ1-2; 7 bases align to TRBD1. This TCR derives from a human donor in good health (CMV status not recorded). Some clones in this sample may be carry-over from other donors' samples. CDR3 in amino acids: CSARVSPGQSPNYGYTF. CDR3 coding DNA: TGCAGTGCTAGAGTATCGCCGGGACAGTCCCCAAACTATGGCTACACCTTC.